The rows below give T cell receptor beta chains drawn from one sample of a study of blood T cell repertoires in COVID-19. Measured with immunoSEQ multiplex PCR; TCRdb has only the in-frame clones, and not every one. The table shows about 270,000 clones, with more than 70% occurring only once. Sequencing was performed on peripheral blood. The receptors come from a young woman with acute or convalescent COVID-19. The CDR3 runs from the conserved cysteine through the conserved F or W. A D gene is named only where the DNA matches it firmly. Clone size is given for some rows only: seen once, a few or many times, or a class if the clone is expanded.

V,J,size,D,DNA,CDR3
TRBV19,TRBJ1-1,few,TRBD1,TGTGCCAGTAGTTCAAAATACCGGGACAGGGGGTTGAACACTGAAGCTTTCTTT,CASSSKYRDRGLNTEAFF
TRBV18,TRBJ1-1,NA,NA,TGTGCCAGCTCACCAGGGCAGAACACTGAAGCTTTCTTT,CASSPGQNTEAFF
TRBV28,TRBJ2-7,NA,NA,TGTGCCAGCATTAAACAGGACTACTCCTACGAGCGGTACTTC,CASIKQDYSYERYF
TRBV9,TRBJ2-1,NA,TRBD2,TGTGCCAGCAGCGTAGCTGGGGGACTAGTGAATCCCCGGTCCTACAATGAGCAGTTCTTC,CASSVAGGLVNPRSYNEQFF
TRBV11-2,TRBJ2-3,NA,TRBD2,TGTGCCAGCAGCTGGACTAGAGGGGAAAAAGATACGCAGTATTTT,CASSWTRGEKDTQYF
TRBV5-1,TRBJ1-2,NA,TRBD1,TGCGCCAGCAGCGTAAACCAACCGGGACAGGGGTACTATGGCTACACCTTC,CASSVNQPGQGYYGYTF
TRBV15,TRBJ2-7,NA,NA,TGTGCCACCAGCAGGGCTGTGGGGCCGAGCTACGAGCAGTACTTC,CATSRAVGPSYEQYF
TRBV5-4,TRBJ1-1,NA,NA,TGTGCCATAAGGCAGGGGACTGAAGCTTTCTTT,CAIRQGTEAFF
TRBV30,TRBJ1-2,NA,TRBD1,TGTGCCTGGAGTCACATACAGGGGTTCTATGGCTACACCTTC,CAWSHIQGFYGYTF
TRBV11-3,TRBJ2-3,NA,TRBD1,TGTGCCAGCAGCTCCAACAGGGGGCCAGTGGATACGCAGTATTTT,CASSSNRGPVDTQYF
TRBV4-3,TRBJ2-3,NA,NA,TGCGCCAGCAGCCAGGCGAATTTTTTACCGGGACACCCCACAGATACGCAGTATTTT,CASSQANFLPGHPTDTQYF
TRBV18,TRBJ2-5,NA,NA,TGTGCCAGCTCACCACCGTACAGCCAAGAGACCCAGTACTTC,CASSPPYSQETQYF
TRBV3-1/TRBV3-2,TRBJ2-7,NA,NA,TGTGCCAGCAGCAGCGCGTGGCTCTACGAGCAGTACTTC,CASSSAWLYEQYF
TRBV7-2,TRBJ2-7,once,TRBD2,TGTGCCAGCACCCGTAATAGCGGGAGGGCCTCCTACGAGCAGTACTTC,CASTRNSGRASYEQYF
TRBV6-5,TRBJ2-1,NA,NA,TGTGCCAGCAGTTTAAATAGAGGTAATGAGCAGTTCTTC,CASSLNRGNEQFF
TRBV29-1,TRBJ2-1,NA,NA,TGCAGCGTGGAAGGGGGGGGGAATGAGCAGTTCTTC,CSVEGGGNEQFF